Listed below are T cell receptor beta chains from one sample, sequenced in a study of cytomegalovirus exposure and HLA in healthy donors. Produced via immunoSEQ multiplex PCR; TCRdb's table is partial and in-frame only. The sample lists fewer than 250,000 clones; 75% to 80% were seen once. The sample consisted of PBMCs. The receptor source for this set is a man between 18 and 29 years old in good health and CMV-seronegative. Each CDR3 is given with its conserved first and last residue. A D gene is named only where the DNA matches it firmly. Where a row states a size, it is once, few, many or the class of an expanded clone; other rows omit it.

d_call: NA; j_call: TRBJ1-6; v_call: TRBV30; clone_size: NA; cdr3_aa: CAWRGGDSPLHF; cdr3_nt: TGTGCCTGGAGGGGGGGGGATTCACCCCTCCACTTT
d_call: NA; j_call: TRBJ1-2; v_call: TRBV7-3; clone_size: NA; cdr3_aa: CASGPGAYYGYTF; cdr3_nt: TGTGCCAGTGGGCCAGGGGCTTACTATGGCTACACCTTC
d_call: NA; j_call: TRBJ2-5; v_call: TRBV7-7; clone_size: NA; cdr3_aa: CASSQGQQETQYF; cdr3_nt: TGTGCTAGCAGCCAAGGACAGCAAGAGACCCAGTACTTC
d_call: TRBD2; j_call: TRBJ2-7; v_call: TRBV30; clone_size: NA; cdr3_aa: CAWSWTSGSYEQYF; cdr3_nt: TGTGCCTGGAGCTGGACTAGCGGATCCTACGAGCAGTACTTC
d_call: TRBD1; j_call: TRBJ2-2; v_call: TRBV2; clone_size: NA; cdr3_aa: CASSAGQGNTGELFF; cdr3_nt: TGTGCCAGCAGTGCCGGACAGGGAAACACCGGGGAGCTGTTTTTT
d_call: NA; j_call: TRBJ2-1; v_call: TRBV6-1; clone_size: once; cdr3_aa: CASNSGEQFF; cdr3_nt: TGTGCCAGCAACAGTGGTGAGCAGTTCTTC
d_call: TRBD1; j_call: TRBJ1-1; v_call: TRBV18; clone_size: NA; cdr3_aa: CASSPDRGGTEAFF; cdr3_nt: TGTGCCAGCTCCCCCGACAGGGGGGGCACTGAAGCTTTCTTT
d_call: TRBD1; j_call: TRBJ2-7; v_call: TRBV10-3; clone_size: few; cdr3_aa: CAARTGGGYEQYF; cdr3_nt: TGTGCCGCCCGGACAGGGGGCGGTTACGAGCAGTACTTC
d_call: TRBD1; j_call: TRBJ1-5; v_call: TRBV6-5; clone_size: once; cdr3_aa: CASSYRAGGGQPQHF; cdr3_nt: TGTGCCAGCAGTTACCGGGCAGGGGGCGGTCAGCCCCAGCATTTT
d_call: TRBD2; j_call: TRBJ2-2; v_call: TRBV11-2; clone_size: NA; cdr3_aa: CASSWTSGSDTGELFF; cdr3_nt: TGTGCCAGCAGCTGGACTAGCGGGAGTGACACCGGGGAGCTGTTTTTT
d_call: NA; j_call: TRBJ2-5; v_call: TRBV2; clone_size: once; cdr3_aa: CASSAFNGETQYF; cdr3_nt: TGTGCCAGCAGCGCTTTTAACGGGGAGACCCAGTACTTC
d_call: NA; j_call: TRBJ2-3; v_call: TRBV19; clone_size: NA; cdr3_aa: CASSIDLGERTDTQYF; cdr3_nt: TGTGCCAGTAGTATAGATCTCGGGGAAAGGACAGATACGCAGTATTTT
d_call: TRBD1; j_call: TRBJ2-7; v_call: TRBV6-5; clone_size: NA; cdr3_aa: CASSWTGEEQYF; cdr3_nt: TGTGCCAGCAGTTGGACAGGGGAAGAGCAGTACTTC
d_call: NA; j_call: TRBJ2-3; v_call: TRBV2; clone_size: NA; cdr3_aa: CASRDWTGRRDTDTQYF; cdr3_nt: TGTGCCAGCAGGGACTGGACAGGTCGGCGGGACACAGATACGCAGTATTTT
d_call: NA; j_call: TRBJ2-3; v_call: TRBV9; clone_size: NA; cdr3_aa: CASSPRDTRTDTQYF; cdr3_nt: TGTGCCAGCAGCCCCCGAGACACAAGGACAGATACGCAGTATTTT
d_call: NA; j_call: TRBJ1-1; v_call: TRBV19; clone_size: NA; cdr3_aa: CASSTGTPHYQNTEAFF; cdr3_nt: TGTGCCAGTAGTACCGGGACACCCCATTATCAGAACACTGAAGCTTTCTTT
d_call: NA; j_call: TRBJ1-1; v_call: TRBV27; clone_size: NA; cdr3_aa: CASSPNAGMNTEAFF; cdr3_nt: TGTGCCAGCAGTCCAAACGCAGGGATGAACACTGAAGCTTTCTTT
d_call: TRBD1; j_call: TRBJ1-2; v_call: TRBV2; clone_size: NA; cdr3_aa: CASRYPGQGENYGYTF; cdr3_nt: TGTGCCAGCAGGTATCCGGGACAGGGAGAGAACTATGGCTACACCTTC
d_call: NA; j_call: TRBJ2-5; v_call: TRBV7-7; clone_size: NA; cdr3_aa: CASSLVPGETQYF; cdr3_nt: TGTGCTAGCAGCTTAGTACCCGGGGAGACCCAGTACTTC